The 30 T cell receptor beta chains reported below all come from one sample, sequenced in a study of tumor-infiltrating lymphocytes in primary liver carcinoma. Reverse transcription of around 500 ng total RNA with a constant-region primer produced TCR beta cDNA. A slightly modified ARM-PCR protocol with three nested multiplex PCR rounds produced these TCR beta libraries. Each of the first two PCR rounds ran roughly 9 cycles with TRBV1-TRBV30 forward and C-beta reverse primers. TCRdb itself ran the multiplex PCR reads through MiXCR, one entry per CDR3 protein. The sample shows about 200,000 distinct CDR3 sequences, around three fifths of them seen only once. The blood RNA (from unsorted whole blood) was obtained, and germline DNA was also extracted. Specimen: peripheral blood. The receptors originated from a woman aged 55-69 years with primary liver carcinoma and hepatitis B virus infection.

As to this clonotype: The conserved closing phenylalanine or tryptophan is absent in this CDR3, likely reflecting a read error. The rearrangement uses TRBV6-5 and TRBJ1-2; 9 positions match TRBD1. The J segment lost 7 bases and the V segment lost 5 bases, leaving 8 bases of the junction unmatched. Germline CDR1 reads MNHEY; CDR2 reads SVGAGI. The CDR3 is made up of 14 amino acids. The CDR3 region has the DNA TGTGCCAGCAGTACAAGGACAGGGGCCGGTGGCTACACCTAC. This encodes CASSTRTGAGGYTY.

The gene calls are TRBV29-1 and TRBJ2-7; 7 nucleotides line up with TRBD1. CDR1 SQVTM and CDR2 ANQGSEA come from the germline V gene. The CDR3 runs to 14 residues. J lost 9 bases, V lost 0 bases, and 11 bases had no gene match. CDR3 protein: CSVEDDFRGSGQYF. For the CDR3, the DNA is TGCAGCGTTGAAGATGATTTCAGGGGGTCCGGGCAGTACTTC.

This clonotype was found many times. DNA for the CDR3: TGTGCCAGCAGCTTAGATTGGTCGGGTTGGGACTATGGCTACACCTTC. It codes for CASSLDWSGWDYGYTF. The chain combines TRBV11-2 with TRBJ1-2; D is uncertain. The V gene lost 0 bases and the J gene lost 3 bases, with 14 bases spanning the gap. Germline V lookup: CDR1 SGHAT, CDR2 FQNNGV. There are 16 residues in the CDR3.

This clonotype occurred many times. The rearrangement links TRBV12-3 or TRBV12-4 to TRBJ2-3, with D uncertain. The CDR3 has 16 amino acids. V was trimmed by 2 bases and J by 4 bases, leaving 16 bases between them. CDR3: CASSLNLNGPSDTQYF. The CDR3 nucleotides are TGTGCCAGCAGTTTAAACTTAAACGGACCCTCAGATACGCAGTATTTT.

On this clonotype: One base away lies a much larger clone, so this may be a sequencing read error. V and J are TRBV10-3 and TRBJ2-7; TRBD1 is a possible D gene (5 bases). Germline V lookup: CDR1 ENHRY, CDR2 SYGVKD. Trimming removed 7 bases from V and 4 bases from J, with 11 bases in between. This CDR3 comprises 12 residues. CDR3 amino acids: CAITGQTYEQYF. In DNA, the CDR3 is TGTGCCATCACTGGACAAACTTACGAGCAGTACTTC.

Concerning this clonotype: A much larger clone differs from this one at a single base, so this may be a read error. The chain combines TRBV6-5 with TRBJ2-3, with 8 bases lining up with TRBD2. CDR1 and CDR2 (germline): MNHEY, SVGAGI. The CDR3 sequence is 15 residues long. The CDR3 bases are TGTGCCAGCACCTCCGCCTCGGGAGGGGGGGATACGCAGAATTTT. It encodes CASTSASGGGDTQNF.

About this clonotype: This may come from a read error, since a much larger clone is one base off. The V and J genes are TRBV4-1 and TRBJ2-6, with D possibly TRBD1 on 5 matching bases. Germline CDR1 MGHRA, CDR2 YSYEKL. CDR3 size: 17 residues. CDR3 coding DNA: TGCGCCAGCAGCCAAGAAGGTCCGGGCTCTGGGGCCAACGTCCAGACTTTC. It specifies CASSQEGPGSGANVQTF.

A word on this clonotype: Being one base from a much bigger clone, this may be a read error. The J gene is TRBJ2-3, the V gene TRBV7-8; D uncertain. This CDR3 contains 13 residues. Germline CDR1 SGHVS, CDR2 FQNEAQ. CDR3 DNA: TGTGTCAGCAGCTTAGTAGGCGCAGATACGCAGTATTTT. This encodes CVSSLVGADTQYF.

This clonotype was counted only a few times. The chain is built from TRBV11-2 and TRBJ2-3; D is ambiguous. CDR1 is SGHAT, CDR2 FQNNGV, per germline. Trimming took off 7 bases at V and 6 bases at J, with 11 bases between the two ends. This CDR3 is built from 12 residues. Here the CDR3 DNA reads TGTGCCAGCAACCCCCGAGCGGATACGCAGTATTTT. Its translation is CASNPRADTQYF.

The V and J genes are TRBV5-1 and TRBJ2-5; 7 nucleotides align to TRBD2. The V gene end was trimmed by 4 bases and the J gene end by 5 bases; junction bases not matched to a gene: 8. This CDR3 contains 14 residues. The germline gives CDR1 SGHRS, CDR2 YFSETQ. CDR3 coding DNA: TGCGCCAGCAGCCCTACTAGCGTCGGGGAGACCCAGTACTTC. This codes for CASSPTSVGETQYF.

At least ten counts were recorded for this clonotype. J is TRBJ2-7 and V is TRBV12-1; the table names TRBD1, a call not compared with the DNA. TRBV12-1 is termed a pseudogene. The CDR3 consists of 14 residues. The CDR3 region is CASSFDRENYEQYF. CDR3 coding DNA: TGTGCCAGCAGCTTTGACAGGGAGAACTACGAGCAGTACTTC.

This clonotype was seen at least ten times. The gene calls are TRBV6-1 and TRBJ1-2; a possible D gene is TRBD1 (5 bases). V was shortened by 1 base and J by 3 bases, with 12 bases between the two germline ends. Germline CDR1 is MNHNS and CDR2 is SASEGT. The CDR3 sequence is 15 residues long. CDR3 DNA sequence: TGTGCCAGCAGTGAAGGGAGGGCAGGGTACTATGGCTACACCTTC. Translation: CASSEGRAGYYGYTF.

Remarks on this clonotype: One end of the junction fails to match germline, which may point to a read error. The chain combines TRBV5-4 with TRBJ1-6; D is possibly TRBD1 (6 bases). The CDR3 consists of 14 residues. The V gene's germline CDR1 is SGHNT and CDR2 YYREEE (reference sequence). The chain's CDR3 is CAGSLKGDGTPLHF. The CDR3 region has the DNA TGTGCCGGCAGCTTGAAGGGGGATGGGACACCCCTCCACTTT.

This clonotype has only one observation. The junction differs from germline at one of its ends, possibly a read error. V gene TRBV29-1 combines with J gene TRBJ2-2; 8 bases fit TRBD2. This CDR3 contains 14 residues. In germline, CDR1 is SQVTM, CDR2 ANQGSEA. The DNA for the CDR3 is TGCAGCGTCGGGGGGGATGCGAACACTGGGGAGCTGTTTTTT. This codes for CSVGGDANTGELFF.

Concerning this clonotype itself: The junction does not match germline at one end; this may be a read error. This rearrangement joins TRBV6-5 to TRBJ1-2; no firm D call. The CDR3 is 11 amino acids. Germline V gives CDR1 MNHEY, CDR2 SVGAGI. This chain's CDR3 is CVSRKDYGFTF. CDR3 nucleotides: TGTGTCAGCAGGAAGGACTATGGCTTCACCTTC.

This sequence joins TRBV7-9 and TRBJ2-1; tentative D call: TRBD1 (6 bases). Germline assignment: CDR1 SEHNR and CDR2 FQNEAQ (reference sequence). CDR3 length: 17 residues. The V end lost 1 base, the J end lost 8 bases, and 21 bases lay between the germline ends. The CDR3 region has the DNA TGTGCCAGCAGCTTAGAGGGGGAAGCAGTCACACTCGATGAGCAGTTCTTC. Residues: CASSLEGEAVTLDEQFF.

Concerning this clonotype itself: Because it lacks the conserved phenylalanine or tryptophan at the end, this CDR3 is likely a read error. The CDR3 nucleotides are TGCGCCAGCAGCTTAGCAGACGGGAACACCGGGGAGCTGTTTTTG. This gives the protein CASSLADGNTGELFL. The gene calls are TRBV5-1 and TRBJ2-2; D unclear. Germline CDR1 and CDR2: SGHRS and YFSETQ. CDR3 length: 15 amino acids. Trimming shortened V by 2 bases and J by 1 base, and 9 bases separated the two germline ends.

The rearrangement links TRBV11-3 to TRBJ2-5, with no clear D. Germline CDR1 SGHNT, CDR2 YENEEA. Trimming left V 1 base short and J 5 bases short, with 8 bases between. There are 13 residues in the CDR3. CDR3 in amino acids: CASSLVEIETQYF. Here the CDR3 DNA reads TGTGCCAGCAGCTTAGTAGAGATCGAGACCCAGTACTTC.

This clonotype was picked up many times. The chain is built from TRBV6-5 and TRBJ2-1; a weak D match, TRBD1 (9 bases). The germline V gene has CDR1 MNHEY and CDR2 SVGAGI. The CDR3 extends over 16 amino acids. The germline V and J ends were trimmed by 6 bases and 9 bases, with 24 bases remaining between them. As DNA, the CDR3 is TGTGCCAGCAGCCAGGACAGGGGACCGGGAGGGGCTGAGCAGTTCTTC. It yields the protein CASSQDRGPGGAEQFF.

Notes on this clonotype: A much larger clone differs from this one at a single base, so this may be a read error. The V and J genes are TRBV6-1 and TRBJ2-1; D may correspond to TRBD1 or TRBD2 (5 bases each). This CDR3 comprises 16 residues. Germline V CDR1 and CDR2: MNHNS, SASEGT. In DNA, the CDR3 is TGTGCCAACAGTGAATTTGGGGGTCTCAGCTACAATGAGCAGTTCTTC. Protein sequence: CANSEFGGLSYNEQFF.

This clonotype was recorded at least ten times. The chain carries TRBV11-2 and TRBJ1-1; D is possibly TRBD1 (5 bases). V lost 5 bases and J 4 bases, leaving 20 bases between the germline ends. Germline V lookup: CDR1 SGHAT, CDR2 FQNNGV. The CDR3 is made up of 16 amino acids. The CDR3 nucleotides read TGTGCCAGCAGCACCGGGACGATGCTTTTGGGCACTGAAGCTTTCTTT. Its protein is CASSTGTMLLGTEAFF. Complete variable domain (other parts from reference TRBV11-2 and TRBJ1-1): EAGVAQSPRYKIIEKRQSVAFWCNPISGHATLYWYQQILGQGPKLLIQFQNNGVVDDSQLPKDRFSAERLKGVDSTLKIQPAKLEDSAVYLCASSTGTMLLGTEAFFGQGTRLTVV.

For this clonotype: A much larger clone lies one base from this, so it may be a read error. The V gene is TRBV12-3 or TRBV12-4, the J gene TRBJ1-1, with a tentative D call TRBD1 (6 bases). CDR3 length: 15 amino acids. CDR3 amino acids: CANSRIRGSRTEAFF. CDR3 coding DNA: TGTGCCAACAGTCGAATCAGGGGTAGTAGGACTGAAGCTTTCTTT.

This clonotype was observed many times. V is TRBV11-2 and J is TRBJ2-2, with D unclear. CDR1 is SGHAT, CDR2 FQNNGV, per germline. The CDR3 has 15 residues. Trimming left V 5 bases short and J 5 bases short, with 15 bases between. CDR3 amino acids: CASSPGGVGTGELFF. The CDR3 region has the DNA TGTGCCAGCAGCCCGGGTGGGGTTGGGACCGGGGAGCTGTTTTTT.

On this clonotype: The CDR3 carries no conserved terminal phenylalanine or tryptophan, so it likely arises from a read error. V usage is TRBV14 and J usage is TRBJ1-5; D is undetermined. CDR3 length: 14 residues. From germline, CDR1 is SGHDN and CDR2 FVKESK. Trimming pared 1 base from V and 7 bases from J, leaving 11 bases between. Here the CDR3 DNA reads TGTGCCAGCAGCCAAGCGGGTACCGGACAGCCCCAGCATTCT. It is translated as CASSQAGTGQPQHS.

In regard to this clonotype: A read error may account for a junction end that differs from germline. This chain connects TRBV29-1 to TRBJ2-1, with 10 bases identical to TRBD2. The germline gives CDR1 SQVTM, CDR2 ANQGSEA. The CDR3 spans 15 residues. The CDR3 nucleotides are TGTAGCGTTGAACGGCTAGCGGGAGAGAATAATGAGCAGTTCTTC. Protein product: CSVERLAGENNEQFF.

A note on this clonotype: The CDR3 does not end in the conserved phenylalanine or tryptophan, so this is likely a read error. CDR3 in DNA: TGTGCCAGCAGGCCGGGACTAGCTATTAGAGAGACCCAGTACTCC. Amino acids: CASRPGLAIRETQYS. J is TRBJ2-5 and V is TRBV28, with 9 positions matching TRBD2. CDR3 length equals 15 residues. J was trimmed by 4 bases and V by 6 bases; bases with no gene match: 9. The germline CDR1 and CDR2 sequences are MDHEN and SYDVKM.

The J gene is TRBJ2-3, the V gene TRBV28; D gene unclear. The V gene's germline CDR1 is MDHEN and CDR2 SYDVKM. The CDR3 extends over 15 amino acids. Trimming shortened V by 6 bases and J by 2 bases, and 15 bases separated the two germline ends. This chain's CDR3 is CASRECPSITDTQYF. CDR3 nucleotide sequence: TGTGCCAGCAGAGAGTGCCCCTCCATCACAGATACGCAGTATTTT.

This clonotype has at least ten counts. This rearrangement joins TRBV12-3 or TRBV12-4 to TRBJ2-7, with 7 bases aligning to TRBD2. Trimming at V came to 7 bases and at J to 1 base, leaving 10 bases not matched to a gene. This CDR3 has 15 residues. CDR3 sequence (DNA): TGTGCCAGCACCCGGGGGAGGGGCGCGTCCTACGAGCAGTACTTC. It yields the protein CASTRGRGASYEQYF.

This chain uses TRBV7-8 with TRBJ2-3; TRBD2 aligns across 7 bases. The CDR3 runs to 16 residues. Germline CDR1 reads SGHVS; CDR2 reads FQNEAQ. V was clipped by 2 bases and J by 2 bases; unmatched bases: 7. CDR3 region: CASSLRRESVTDTQYF. In DNA form, the CDR3 reads TGTGCCAGCAGCTTAAGGCGGGAGTCGGTCACAGATACGCAGTATTTT.

Concerning this clonotype itself: This may be a read error: a much more frequent sequence differs by one nucleotide. This chain joins TRBV6-5 and TRBJ2-3; D is unclear. The CDR3 extends over 14 amino acids. The germline V gene has CDR1 MNHEY and CDR2 SVGAGI. The chain's CDR3 is CACSSAGSTDTQYF. For the CDR3, the DNA is TGTGCCTGCAGCAGCGCCGGCAGCACAGATACGCAGTATTTT.